The 24 T cell receptor beta chains presented below share a single source sample, sequenced in a study of siplizumab effects on memory and regulatory T cells. TCRdb keeps only in-frame clones here, not all; method: immunoSEQ multiplex PCR. The data contain over 100,000 clones, about 90% of them seen just once; the ten biggest clones take up roughly 1%. The sequenced material came from CD4+ T cells sorted from blood. Every receptor here comes from a human donor in good health.

V usage is TRBV19 and J usage is TRBJ2-2; 11 bases match TRBD1. The J segment lost 7 bases and the V segment lost 10 bases, leaving 8 bases of the junction unmatched. The V gene's germline CDR1 is LNHDA and CDR2 SQIVND (reference sequence). The CDR3 has 14 residues. CDR3 loop: CATERTGGFGELFF. The CDR3 nucleotides are TGTGCCACCGAGAGGACAGGGGGCTTCGGGGAGCTGTTTTTT.

Only one count was recorded for this clone. The chain links TRBV5-1 to TRBJ2-5; 13 bases are shared with TRBD2. CDR3 length equals 14 residues. The germline gives CDR1 SGHRS, CDR2 YFSETQ. V shed 4 bases and J 4 bases; nucleotides not matched to a gene: 1. The CDR3 region is CASSRTSGRETQYF. CDR3 sequence (DNA): TGCGCCAGCAGCCGGACTAGCGGGAGAGAGACCCAGTACTTC.

The chain uses TRBV7-2 and TRBJ2-5; D is unresolved. The CDR3 consists of 12 residues. V lost 5 bases to trimming and J lost 4 bases, with 8 bases between them. CDR1 SGHTA and CDR2 FQGNSA come from the germline V gene. This CDR3 is CASSTHAETQYF. CDR3 nucleotide sequence: TGTGCCAGCAGCACCCATGCAGAGACCCAGTACTTC.

The chain joins TRBV6-5 to TRBJ1-1; a weak D match, TRBD1 (6 bases). V shed 7 bases and J shed 1 base, with 13 bases lying between them. Germline CDR1 reads MNHEY; CDR2 reads SVGAGI. CDR3 length: 14 residues. The CDR3, as DNA: TGTGCCAGCACCCGAGGGGGAGCGAACACTGAAGCTTTCTTT. Residues: CASTRGGANTEAFF.

The chain carries TRBV6-5 and TRBJ2-1; TRBD1 might be the D (5 bases). The CDR3 spans 14 residues. Germline V gene sequence: CDR1 MNHEY, CDR2 SVGAGI. Between the trimmed V and J ends, which lost 6 bases and 4 bases, there was a span of 13 bases. For the CDR3, the DNA is TGTGCCAGCAGAGGGGAAGGTCCGTACAATGAGCAGTTCTTC. Encoded protein: CASRGEGPYNEQFF.

This clone was seen a single time. The chain links TRBV5-6 to TRBJ1-5; perhaps TRBD1 as D (5 bases). V was shortened by 1 base and J by 6 bases, with 14 bases between the two germline ends. CDR3 length: 15 amino acids. Germline V lookup: CDR1 SGHDT, CDR2 YYEEEE. CDR3 DNA sequence: TGTGCCAGCAGCTTGACAGGTTCTTATATTCAGCCCCAGCATTTT. Amino acid sequence: CASSLTGSYIQPQHF. Variable domain in full (rest from reference TRBV5-6 and TRBJ1-5): DAGVTQSPTHLIKTRGQQVTLRCSPKSGHDTVSWYQQALGQGPQFIFQYYEEEERQRGNFPDRFSGHQFPNYSSELNVNALLLGDSALYLCASSLTGSYIQPQHFGDGTRLSIL.

The chain employs TRBV6-5 and TRBJ2-5; no firm D call. The CDR3 covers 11 residues. The germline V gene encodes CDR1 MNHEY and CDR2 SVGAGI. Trimming cost V 6 bases and J 4 bases, with 6 bases left between them. CDR3 sequence (DNA): TGTGCCAGCAGAACCCGAGAGACCCAGTACTTC. Its protein is CASRTRETQYF.

The J gene is TRBJ2-2, the V gene TRBV5-4; perhaps TRBD1 as D (5 bases). The CDR3 is made up of 13 amino acids. V gave up 1 base and J gave up 8 bases, with 9 bases separating them. Germline V gives CDR1 SGHNT, CDR2 YYREEE (reference sequence). The CDR3 here is CASSLIGVGELFF. The CDR3 DNA sequence: TGTGCCAGCAGCTTGATAGGGGTAGGGGAGCTGTTTTTT.

The genes are TRBV28 and TRBJ2-7; D is perhaps TRBD2 (5 bases). V lost 11 bases to trimming and J lost 6 bases, with 17 bases between them. The CDR3 loop spans 12 amino acids. Germline V gene data show CDR1 as MDHEN and CDR2 as SYDVKM. For the CDR3, the DNA is TGTGCCTTACGGAGGAAGGAGGCCGAGCAGTACTTC. This gives the protein CALRRKEAEQYF.

The rearrangement joins TRBV2 to TRBJ1-2, with 10 bases that match TRBD1. The CDR3 length is 17 residues. Germline-derived CDR1 and CDR2 are SNHLY and FYNNEI. After removal of 8 bases from V and 4 bases from J, the junction contained 16 bases not matched to a gene. CDR3 sequence reads: CASRGGQGEARAYGYTF. The CDR3 DNA sequence: TGTGCCAGCCGGGGCGGACAGGGGGAGGCCAGAGCCTATGGCTACACCTTC.

V usage is TRBV18 and J usage is TRBJ2-7; maybe TRBD1 (5 bases). Germline V lookup: CDR1 KGHSH, CDR2 LQKENI. The germline V and J ends were trimmed by 6 bases and 0 bases, with 15 bases remaining between them. This CDR3 has 15 amino acids. The CDR3 sequence: CASSLAGADSYEQYF. CDR3 DNA sequence: TGTGCCAGCTCGCTCGCTGGGGCGGACTCCTACGAGCAGTACTTC.

V gene TRBV14 combines with J gene TRBJ2-1, with 7 bases matching TRBD2. This CDR3 is 17 amino acids long. The germline V gene encodes CDR1 SGHDN and CDR2 FVKESK. V was pared by 1 base and J by 4 bases, with 10 bases of the junction left unmatched. The CDR3 DNA sequence: TGTGCCAGCAGCCAAGTGGCCGGGAGGCTCCAATACAATGAGCAGTTCTTC. Its protein product is CASSQVAGRLQYNEQFF.

The CDR3 loop is CASSFTEISNQPQHF. CDR3 in DNA: TGTGCCAGCAGTTTCACAGAGATTAGCAATCAGCCCCAGCATTTT. This chain links TRBV28 with TRBJ1-5, with unresolved D. The CDR3 has 15 residues. V dropped 3 bases and J dropped 0 bases, with 9 bases sitting between them. Germline CDR1 MDHEN, CDR2 SYDVKM.

The CDR3 loop reads CAISESRGPFYEQYF. The CDR3, as DNA: TGTGCCATCAGTGAGTCGAGGGGGCCCTTTTACGAGCAGTACTTC. The chain is built from TRBV10-3 and TRBJ2-7; 7 bases are shared with TRBD1. Germline values: CDR1 ENHRY, CDR2 SYGVKD. Trimming at V came to 0 bases and at J to 4 bases, leaving 6 bases not matched to a gene. This CDR3 region has 15 residues.

The chain recombines TRBV4-1 with TRBJ1-2, with 9 bases aligning to TRBD1. Per the germline V gene, CDR1 is MGHRA and CDR2 is YSYEKL. With V trimmed by 6 bases and J by 3 bases, 5 bases remained unmatched. This CDR3 has 14 amino acids. The CDR3 region is CASRRTGEDYGYTF. CDR3 bases: TGCGCCAGCAGGCGGACAGGGGAGGACTATGGCTACACCTTC.

The chain recombines TRBV29-1 with TRBJ1-1, with D perhaps TRBD1 (6 bases). V lost 7 bases and J lost 8, with 20 bases in between. CDR1 SQVTM and CDR2 ANQGSEA come from the germline V gene. The CDR3 is 13 amino acids. The CDR3 is CSGNYRQEPEAFF. For the CDR3, the DNA is TGCAGCGGGAATTATAGACAGGAACCAGAAGCTTTCTTT.

The rearrangement joins TRBV7-9 to TRBJ2-7, with 9 bases that match TRBD2. CDR3 length: 15 residues. CDR1 SEHNR and CDR2 FQNEAQ come from the germline V gene (reference sequence). V lost 5 bases and J lost 3; bases outside the gene matches: 8. CDR3 DNA sequence: TGTGCCAGCAGCAATAGCGGGAGAGTGGTCTACGAGCAGTACTTC. This encodes CASSNSGRVVYEQYF.

V is TRBV10-3 and J is TRBJ2-5, with TRBD2 matching over 10 bases. V gave up 0 bases and J gave up 5 bases; unmatched junction bases: 9. The CDR3 contains 17 residues. The germline V gene has CDR1 ENHRY and CDR2 SYGVKD. The CDR3 DNA sequence: TGTGCCATCAGTGAGTCCACTAGCGGGATCTTTGTGGAGACCCAGTACTTC. Amino acids: CAISESTSGIFVETQYF.

This clone was counted between two and nine times. J is TRBJ1-5 and V is TRBV28; D might be TRBD1 (5 bases). Per the germline V gene, CDR1 is MDHEN and CDR2 is SYDVKM. The CDR3 runs to 14 residues. The ends were cut back, 10 bases at V and 4 bases at J, with 17 bases in the middle. CDR3: CATLFGGRNQPQHF. The CDR3 region has the DNA TGTGCCACCCTCTTTGGGGGACGGAATCAGCCCCAGCATTTT.

This clone has more than one count but fewer than ten. V gene TRBV2 combines with J gene TRBJ2-1, with 9 bases fitting TRBD1. The germline V gene encodes CDR1 SNHLY and CDR2 FYNNEI. This CDR3 is built from 15 residues. Trimming removed 7 bases from V and 5 bases from J; junction bases left unmatched: 9. The CDR3 loop reads CASTTPGQGDNEQFF. The CDR3 DNA reads as TGTGCCAGCACCACGCCGGGACAGGGAGACAATGAGCAGTTCTTC.

J is TRBJ1-6 and V is TRBV5-1, with 7 bases fitting TRBD1. CDR1 and CDR2 (germline): SGHRS, YFSETQ. CDR3 length equals 14 residues. The trim removed 4 bases at V and 10 bases at J, leaving 8 bases unmatched. The chain's CDR3 is CASSVDSRGSPLHF. CDR3 nucleotides: TGCGCCAGCAGCGTCGACAGCAGGGGGTCACCCCTCCACTTT. Looking up the rest from reference TRBV5-1 and TRBJ1-6 gives the full variable domain: KAGVTQTPRYLIKTRGQQVTLSCSPISGHRSVSWYQQTPGQGLQFLFEYFSETQRNKGNFPGRFSGRQFSNSRSEMNVSTLELGDSALYLCASSVDSRGSPLHFGNGTRLTVT.

This clone was found once. The CDR3 nucleotides read TGTGCCAGCAGTGAGAGCGTGGAAAGCACTGAAGCTTTCTTT. It yields the protein CASSESVESTEAFF. This sequence joins TRBV25-1 and TRBJ1-1; no firm D call. The germline V gene has CDR1 MGHDK and CDR2 SYGVNS. The germline V and J ends were trimmed by 3 bases and 4 bases, with 12 bases remaining between them. This CDR3 spans 14 amino acids.

The rearrangement uses TRBV6-1 and TRBJ1-6; the match to TRBD1 covers 7 bases. Germline CDR1 MNHNS, CDR2 SASEGT. The CDR3 runs to 14 residues. V dropped 7 bases and J dropped 4; count of bases not matched to a gene: 4. The CDR3 coding sequence is TGTGCCAGCACCCGGGACAGTTATAATTCACCCCTCCACTTT. Its protein is CASTRDSYNSPLHF.

The chain combines TRBV11-3 with TRBJ2-3, with D unclear. V gave up 5 bases and J gave up 2 bases, with 8 bases separating them. The CDR3 runs to 13 residues. Germline V lookup: CDR1 SGHNT, CDR2 YENEEA. CDR3 loop: CASSPPYTDTQYF. The CDR3 DNA is TGTGCCAGCAGCCCCCCCTACACAGATACGCAGTATTTT.